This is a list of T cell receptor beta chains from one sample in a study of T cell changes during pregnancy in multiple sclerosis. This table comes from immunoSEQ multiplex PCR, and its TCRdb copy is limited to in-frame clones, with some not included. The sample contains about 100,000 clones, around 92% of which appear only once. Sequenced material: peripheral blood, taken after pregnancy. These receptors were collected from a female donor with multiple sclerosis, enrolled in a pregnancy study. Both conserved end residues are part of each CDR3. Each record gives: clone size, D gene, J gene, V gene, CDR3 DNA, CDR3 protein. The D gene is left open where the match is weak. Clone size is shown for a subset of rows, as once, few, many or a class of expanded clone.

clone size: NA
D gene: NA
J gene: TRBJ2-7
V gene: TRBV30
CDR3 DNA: TGTGCCTGGAGTTACAGATACAGCTCCTACGAGCAGTACTTC
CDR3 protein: CAWSYRYSSYEQYF

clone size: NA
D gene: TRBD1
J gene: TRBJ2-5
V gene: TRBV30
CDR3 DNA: TGTGCCTGGAGTGGGGGGACAGGCCTCTTCGGGGAGACCCAGTACTTC
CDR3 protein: CAWSGGTGLFGETQYF

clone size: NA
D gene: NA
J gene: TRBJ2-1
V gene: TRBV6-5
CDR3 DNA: TGTGCCAGCACCCCTCCCGGGGTAGAAAATGAGCAGTTCTTC
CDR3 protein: CASTPPGVENEQFF

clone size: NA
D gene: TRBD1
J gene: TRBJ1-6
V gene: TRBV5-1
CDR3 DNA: TGCGCCAGCAGCTTGGATGGTCGACAGGGGCATTCACCCCTCCACTTT
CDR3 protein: CASSLDGRQGHSPLHF

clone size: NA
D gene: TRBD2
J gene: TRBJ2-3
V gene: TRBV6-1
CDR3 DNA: TGTGCCAGCAGTGACTTAAGCGGGGGGTGGGCAGATACGCAGTATTTT
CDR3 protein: CASSDLSGGWADTQYF

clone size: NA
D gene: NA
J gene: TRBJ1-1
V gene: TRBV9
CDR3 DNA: TGTGCCAGCAAAGCCTTGGGGGCATCCGAAGCTTTCTTT
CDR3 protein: CASKALGASEAFF

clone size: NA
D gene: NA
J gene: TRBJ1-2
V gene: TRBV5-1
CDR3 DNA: TGCGCCAGCAGCTTACCTCAGGGAGGTGGCTACACCTTC
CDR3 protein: CASSLPQGGGYTF

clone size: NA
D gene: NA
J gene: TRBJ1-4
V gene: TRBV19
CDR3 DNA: TGTGCCAGTAGTGGATCGACAGCCCCTAGAGAAAAACTGTTTTTT
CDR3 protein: CASSGSTAPREKLFF

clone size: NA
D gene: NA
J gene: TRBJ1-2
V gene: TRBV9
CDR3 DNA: TGTGCCAGCAGCGTAGGGTACAGCTATGGCTACACCTTC
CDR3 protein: CASSVGYSYGYTF

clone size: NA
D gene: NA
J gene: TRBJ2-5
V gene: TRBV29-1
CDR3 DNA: TGCAGCGTCGTAGGGGAAGAGACCCAGTACTTC
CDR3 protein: CSVVGEETQYF

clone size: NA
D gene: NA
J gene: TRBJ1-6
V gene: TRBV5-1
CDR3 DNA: TGCGCCAGCAGCTCACAGAATTCACCCCTCCACTTT
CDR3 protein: CASSSQNSPLHF

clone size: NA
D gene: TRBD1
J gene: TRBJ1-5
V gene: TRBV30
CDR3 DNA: TGTGCCACCTCCCGGGACAGGGGATTACAGCCCCAGCATTTT
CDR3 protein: CATSRDRGLQPQHF

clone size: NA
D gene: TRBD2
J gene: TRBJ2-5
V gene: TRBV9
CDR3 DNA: TGTGCCAGCAGCGTAGTGGGGACTAGCGCTTCGGAGACCCAGTACTTC
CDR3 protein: CASSVVGTSASETQYF

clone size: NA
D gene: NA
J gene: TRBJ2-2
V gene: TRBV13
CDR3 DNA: TGTGCCAGCAGCTTGGCGGCTACGAACACCGGGGAGCTGTTTTTT
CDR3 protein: CASSLAATNTGELFF

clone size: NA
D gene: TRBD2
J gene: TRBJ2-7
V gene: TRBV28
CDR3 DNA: TGTGCCACCCTCCCGCCTAGCGGGAGAGTTTACGAGCAGTACTTC
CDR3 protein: CATLPPSGRVYEQYF

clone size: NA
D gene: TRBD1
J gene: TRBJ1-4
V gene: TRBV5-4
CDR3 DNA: TGTGCCAGCAGCCTCAGGACAGGGGGCGACGAAAAACTGTTTTTT
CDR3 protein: CASSLRTGGDEKLFF

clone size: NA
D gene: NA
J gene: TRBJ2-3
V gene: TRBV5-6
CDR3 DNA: TGTGCCAGCACGGAGGGGTTGAGTACAGATACGCAGTATTTT
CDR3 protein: CASTEGLSTDTQYF

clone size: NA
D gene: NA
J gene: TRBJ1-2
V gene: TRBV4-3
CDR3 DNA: TGCGCCAGCAGCCAAGCTGTGACAGCAGACTATGGCTACACCTTC
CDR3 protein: CASSQAVTADYGYTF

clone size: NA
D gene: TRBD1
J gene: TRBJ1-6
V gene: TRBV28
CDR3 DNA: TGTGCCAGCACCCGCCAGGCAGGGGGCGCAAATAATTCACCCCTCCACTTT
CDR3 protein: CASTRQAGGANNSPLHF

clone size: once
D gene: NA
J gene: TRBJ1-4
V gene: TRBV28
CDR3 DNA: TGTGCCAGCAGTTTATGGTTACAGTCTTTT
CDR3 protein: CASSLWLQSF

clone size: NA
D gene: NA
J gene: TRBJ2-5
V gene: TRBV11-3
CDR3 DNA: TGTGCCAGCAGCTTGTCATACCAAGAGACCCAGTACTTC
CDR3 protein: CASSLSYQETQYF

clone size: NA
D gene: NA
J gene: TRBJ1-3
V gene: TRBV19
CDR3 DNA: TGTGCCAGTAGTAGAGAGGCCTCTGGAAACACCATATATTTT
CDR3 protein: CASSREASGNTIYF

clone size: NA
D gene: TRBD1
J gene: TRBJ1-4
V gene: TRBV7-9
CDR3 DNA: TGTGCCAGCACCTGGGACAGGGGAATAACTAATGAAAAACTGTTTTTT
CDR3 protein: CASTWDRGITNEKLFF

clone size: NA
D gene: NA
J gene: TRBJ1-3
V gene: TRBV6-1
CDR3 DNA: TGTGCCAGCGAGCCCCTGAATTCTGGAAACACCATATATTTT
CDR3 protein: CASEPLNSGNTIYF

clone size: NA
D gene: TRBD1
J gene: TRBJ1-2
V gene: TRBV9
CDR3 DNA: TGTGCCAGCAGCGTAGTTCCGGGGACAGGGGTTTATGGCTACACCTTC
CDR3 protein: CASSVVPGTGVYGYTF

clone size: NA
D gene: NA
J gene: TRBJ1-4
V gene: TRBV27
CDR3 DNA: TGTGCCAGCAGTTTCGAGGGAACGGGAAAACTGTTTTTT
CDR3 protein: CASSFEGTGKLFF

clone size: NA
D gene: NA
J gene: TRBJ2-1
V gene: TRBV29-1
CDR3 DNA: TGCAGCGTCCATAGGGGGAATGAGCAGTTCTTC
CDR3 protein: CSVHRGNEQFF

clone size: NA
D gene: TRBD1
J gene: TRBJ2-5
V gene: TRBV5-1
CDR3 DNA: TGCGCCAGCAACAGGGGCTCTAGGGAGACCCAGTACTTC
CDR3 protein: CASNRGSRETQYF

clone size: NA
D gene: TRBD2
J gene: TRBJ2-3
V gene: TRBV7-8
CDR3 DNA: TGTGCCAGCAGCTTATGGGGCGGGAGGAGGGGGGATACGCAGTATTTT
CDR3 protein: CASSLWGGRRGDTQYF

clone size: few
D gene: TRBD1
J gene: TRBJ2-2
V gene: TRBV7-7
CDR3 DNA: TGTGCTAGCAGCTACAAATATTGGGACAGGGAAAACACCGGGGAGCTGTTTTTT
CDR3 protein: CASSYKYWDRENTGELFF

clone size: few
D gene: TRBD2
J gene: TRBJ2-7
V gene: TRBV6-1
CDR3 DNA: TGTGCCAGCAGTGAAGCGCTCGGGGGGGCCGGAGAGCAGTACTTC
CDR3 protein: CASSEALGGAGEQYF

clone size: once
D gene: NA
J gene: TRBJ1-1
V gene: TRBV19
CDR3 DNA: TGTGCCACGCGGACAATGGCCATGAACACTGAAGCTTTCTTT
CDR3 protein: CATRTMAMNTEAFF

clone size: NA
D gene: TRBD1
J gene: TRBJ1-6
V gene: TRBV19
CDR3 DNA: TGTGCCAGCACCCAGGGGACAGGGAGTAGAGGCTCCTATAATTCACCCCTCCACTTT
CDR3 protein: CASTQGTGSRGSYNSPLHF

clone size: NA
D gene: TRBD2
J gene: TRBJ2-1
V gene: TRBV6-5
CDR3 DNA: TGTGCCAGCAGTGGCCGGACTAGGGCCGATGAGCAGTTCTTC
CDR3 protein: CASSGRTRADEQFF

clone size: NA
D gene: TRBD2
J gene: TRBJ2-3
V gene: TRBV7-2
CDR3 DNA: TGTGCCAGCAGCTTGGAACTAGCGGGGGTAGATACGCAGTATTTT
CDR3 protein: CASSLELAGVDTQYF

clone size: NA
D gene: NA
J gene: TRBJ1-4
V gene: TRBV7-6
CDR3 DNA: TGTGCCAGCAGCTTAGTCAGCGCTGGGTCTAATGAAAAACTGTTTTTT
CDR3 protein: CASSLVSAGSNEKLFF

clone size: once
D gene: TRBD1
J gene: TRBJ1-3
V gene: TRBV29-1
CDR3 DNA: TGCAGCGTGGACAGGGGGTCGGATGGAAACACCATATATTTT
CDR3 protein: CSVDRGSDGNTIYF

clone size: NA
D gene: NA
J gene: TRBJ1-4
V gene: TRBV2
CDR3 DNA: TGTGCCAGCAGTGAAAGAGGCCGGTCAACTAATGAAAAACTGTTTTTT
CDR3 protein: CASSERGRSTNEKLFF

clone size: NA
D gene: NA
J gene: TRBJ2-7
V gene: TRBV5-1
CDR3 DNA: TGCGCCAGCAGCTCTACAGGGAAATCCTACGAGCAGTACTTC
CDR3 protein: CASSSTGKSYEQYF

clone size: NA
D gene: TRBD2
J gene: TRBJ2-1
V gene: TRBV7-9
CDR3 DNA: TGTGCCAGCAGCCGTAGTCGAGCGGCTAGCGGGAGGGATTTGAATGAGCAGTTCTTC
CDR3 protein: CASSRSRAASGRDLNEQFF

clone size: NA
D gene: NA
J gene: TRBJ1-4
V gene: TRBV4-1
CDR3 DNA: TGCGCGGCGGAAGACGCCTTAGCTGGGAAACTGTTTTTT
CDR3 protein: CAAEDALAGKLFF

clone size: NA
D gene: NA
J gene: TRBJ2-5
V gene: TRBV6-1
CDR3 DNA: TGTGCCAGCAGTGAAAAAGGAGCAGACCAAGAGACCCAGTACTTC
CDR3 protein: CASSEKGADQETQYF

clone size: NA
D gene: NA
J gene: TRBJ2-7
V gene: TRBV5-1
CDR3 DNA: TGCGCCAGCAGCTTGGACAGGAGACACGAGCAGTACTTC
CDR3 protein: CASSLDRRHEQYF

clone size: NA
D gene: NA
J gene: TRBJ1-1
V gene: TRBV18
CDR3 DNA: TGTGCCAGCTCACCGCTACCAATTATGGAATTGAGGGCTTTCTTT
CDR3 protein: CASSPLPIMELRAFF

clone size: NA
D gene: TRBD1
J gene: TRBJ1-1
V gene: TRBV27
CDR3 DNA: TGTGCCAGCAGGATGGGACCTGGCCGTAGAGGGGGCTCTGAAGCTTTCTTT
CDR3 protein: CASRMGPGRRGGSEAFF

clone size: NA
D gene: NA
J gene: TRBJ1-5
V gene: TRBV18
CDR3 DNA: TGTGCCAGCTCCCGAGCCCGGAGGGGCAATCAGCCCCAGCATTTT
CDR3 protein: CASSRARRGNQPQHF

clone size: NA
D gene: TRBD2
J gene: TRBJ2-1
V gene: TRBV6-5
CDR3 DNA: TGTGCCAGCAGTTTCGAACTAGCGTTTCGTGAGCAGTTCTTC
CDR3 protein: CASSFELAFREQFF

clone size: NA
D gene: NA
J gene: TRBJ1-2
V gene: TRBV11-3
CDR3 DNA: TGTGCCAGCAGCTCGGGACACTCCTATGGCTACACCTTC
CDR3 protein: CASSSGHSYGYTF

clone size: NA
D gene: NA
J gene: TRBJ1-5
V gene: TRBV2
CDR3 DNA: TGTGCCAGCAGTGCTGACTGGAATCAGCCCCAGCATTTT
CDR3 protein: CASSADWNQPQHF

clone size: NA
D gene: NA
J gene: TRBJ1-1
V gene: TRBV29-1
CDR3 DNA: TGCAGCGTTGAGGGGGGTTTAAACACTGAAGCTTTCTTT
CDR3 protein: CSVEGGLNTEAFF

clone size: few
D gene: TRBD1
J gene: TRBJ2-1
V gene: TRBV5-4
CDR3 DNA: TGTGCCAGCAGCCCAGGGGGCAGGGAGGACAATGAGCAGTTCTTC
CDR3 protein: CASSPGGREDNEQFF

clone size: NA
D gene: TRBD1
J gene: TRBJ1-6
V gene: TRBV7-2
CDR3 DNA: TGTGCCAGCAGCTTTGTCAAACAGGGGGCAAACTCACCCCTCCACTTT
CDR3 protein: CASSFVKQGANSPLHF

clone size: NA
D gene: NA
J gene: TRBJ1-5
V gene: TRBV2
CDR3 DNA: TGTGCCAGCAATAGGGAGGGGTTACGGCAGCCCCAGCATTTT
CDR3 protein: CASNREGLRQPQHF

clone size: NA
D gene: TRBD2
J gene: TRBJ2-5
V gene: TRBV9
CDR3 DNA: TGTGCCAGCAGCGAGAGCGGGGCTGATGGAGAGACCCAGTACTTC
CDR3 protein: CASSESGADGETQYF